This entry is about one T cell receptor beta chain. There are 20 residues in the CDR3. Germline assignment: CDR1 SGHAT and CDR2 FQNNGV. J gave up 8 bases and V 6 bases, and 21 bases lay outside the gene matches. In TCRdb, the RT-PCR reads were re-called with MiXCR into one record per CDR3 protein. The sample lists around 700,000 distinct CDR3 sequences, around 14% occurring once. The origin of this receptor is a female donor in good health, serving as a healthy control. Sample: memory CD4+ T cells from blood. The V and J genes are TRBV11-2 and TRBJ2-2; 13 nucleotides agree with TRBD2. For the CDR3, the DNA is TGTGCCAGCAGGAAACCGACGGGACTAGCGGGAATAAGCCGTCGGGGGGAGCTGTTTTTT. Translation gives CASRKPTGLAGISRRGELFF.